Described below is a single TCR beta chain sequence and its context. The antigen is undetermined. There are 13 residues in the CDR3. The germline CDR1 and CDR2 sequences are SEHNR and FQNEAQ (reference sequence). With 2 bases removed from V and 4 bases from J, the gap between germline ends came to 8 bases. This specimen belongs to a study of T cell responses to AZD1222 COVID-19 vaccine. Notes on the study in general: Baseline seropositivity occurred in only 5 to 7 AZD1222 recipients.

Analyses pooled second doses at about 4 or about 12 weeks. Clones were sequenced by immunoSEQ multiplex PCR, and TCRdb holds only the in-frame ones, with some missing. The profile covers about 93,000 clones, with around 91% appearing a single time and about 2.4% taken by the ten largest. The gene calls are TRBV7-9 and TRBJ1-1, with D tentatively TRBD1 (6 bases). The source material was peripheral blood, sampled 28 days after the second AZD1222 dose. The clonotype was recovered from an adult who received the AZD1222 COVID-19 vaccine. CDR3 protein: CASSLQGTTEAFF. DNA of the CDR3: TGTGCCAGCAGCTTACAGGGGACCACTGAAGCTTTCTTT. The full variable domain, in which reference TRBV7-9 and TRBJ1-1 provide the parts outside the CDR3, is DTGVSQNPRHKITKRGQNVTFRCDPISEHNRLYWYRQTLGQGPEFLTYFQNEAQLEKSRLLSDRFSAERPKGSFSTLEIQRTEQGDSAMYLCASSLQGTTEAFFGQGTRLTVV.